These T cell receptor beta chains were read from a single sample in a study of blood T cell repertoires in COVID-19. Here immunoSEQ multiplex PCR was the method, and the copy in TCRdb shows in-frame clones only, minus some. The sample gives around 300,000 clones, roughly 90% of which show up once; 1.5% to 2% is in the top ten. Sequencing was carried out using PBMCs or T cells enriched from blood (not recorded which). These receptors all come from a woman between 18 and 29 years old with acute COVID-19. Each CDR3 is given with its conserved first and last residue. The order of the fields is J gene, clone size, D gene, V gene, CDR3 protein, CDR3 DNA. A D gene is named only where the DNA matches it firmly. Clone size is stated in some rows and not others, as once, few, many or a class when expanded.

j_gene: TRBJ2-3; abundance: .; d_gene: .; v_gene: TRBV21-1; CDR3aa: CASSTRDRVVTDTQYF; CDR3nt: TGTGCCAGCAGCACCCGGGACAGGGTGGTCACAGATACGCAGTATTTT
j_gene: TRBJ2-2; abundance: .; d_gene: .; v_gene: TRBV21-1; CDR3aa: CASTFWGFTGDLFPTNTGELFF; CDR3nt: TGTGCCAGCACCTTTTGGGGGTTTACAGGGGACCTTTTTCCTACGAACACCGGGGAGCTGTTTTTT
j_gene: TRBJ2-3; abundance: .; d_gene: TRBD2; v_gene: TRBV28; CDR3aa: CASSARTSEITDTQYF; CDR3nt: TGTGCCAGCAGTGCAAGGACTAGCGAGATCACAGATACGCAGTATTTT
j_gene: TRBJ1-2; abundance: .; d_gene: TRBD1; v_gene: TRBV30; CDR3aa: CAWGRTGYNYGYTF; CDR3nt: TGTGCCTGGGGGAGGACAGGGTATAACTATGGCTACACCTTC
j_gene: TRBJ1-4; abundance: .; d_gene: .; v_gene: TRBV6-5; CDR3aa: CASSLNQGFNEKLFF; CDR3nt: TGTGCCAGCAGTCTGAATCAGGGATTTAATGAAAAACTGTTTTTT
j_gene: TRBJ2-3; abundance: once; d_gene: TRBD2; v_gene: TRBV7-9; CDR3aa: CAGGLAGVADTQYF; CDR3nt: TGTGCCGGTGGACTAGCGGGAGTGGCAGATACGCAGTATTTT
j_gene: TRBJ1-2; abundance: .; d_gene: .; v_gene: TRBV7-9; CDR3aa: CASSSEAYGYTF; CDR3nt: TGTGCCAGCAGCTCGGAGGCCTATGGCTACACCTTC
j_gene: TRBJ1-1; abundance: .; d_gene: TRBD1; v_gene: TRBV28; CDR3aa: CASSMSGGNTEAFF; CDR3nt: TGTGCCAGCAGTATGTCAGGGGGGAACACTGAAGCTTTCTTT
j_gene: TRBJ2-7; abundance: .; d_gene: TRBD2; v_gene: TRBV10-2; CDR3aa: CASSVAGESYEQYF; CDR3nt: TGCGCCAGCAGTGTAGCGGGAGAGTCCTACGAGCAGTACTTC
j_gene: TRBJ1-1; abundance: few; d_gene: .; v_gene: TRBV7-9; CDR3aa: CASSLVGQLNTEAFF; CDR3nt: TGTGCCAGCAGCTTAGTCGGACAGCTTAACACTGAAGCTTTCTTT
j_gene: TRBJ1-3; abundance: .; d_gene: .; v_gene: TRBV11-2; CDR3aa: CASSLYGQSISGNTIYF; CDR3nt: TGTGCCAGCAGCTTATACGGACAGTCGATCTCTGGAAACACCATATATTTT
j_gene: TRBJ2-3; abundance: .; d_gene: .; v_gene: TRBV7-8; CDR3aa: CASRQSGSRDTQYF; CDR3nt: TGTGCCAGCAGGCAGAGCGGGTCCCGAGATACGCAGTATTTT
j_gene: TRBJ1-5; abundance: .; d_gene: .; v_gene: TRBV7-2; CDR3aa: CASSLARGNQPQHF; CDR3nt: TGTGCCAGCAGCTTAGCGCGGGGTAATCAGCCCCAGCATTTT
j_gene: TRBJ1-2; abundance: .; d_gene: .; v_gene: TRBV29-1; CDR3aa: CSVIPIRDGYYGYTF; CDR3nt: TGCAGCGTTATCCCCATCCGGGATGGGTACTATGGCTACACCTTC
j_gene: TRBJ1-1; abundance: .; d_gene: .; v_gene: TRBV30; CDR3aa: CAWSVLGNTEAFF; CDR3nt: TGTGCATGGAGTGTTCTAGGGAACACTGAAGCTTTCTTT
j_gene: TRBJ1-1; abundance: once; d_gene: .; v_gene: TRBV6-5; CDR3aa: CASSYSKGGVNTEAFF; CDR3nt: TGTGCCAGCAGTTACTCGAAGGGGGGGGTGAACACTGAAGCTTTCTTT
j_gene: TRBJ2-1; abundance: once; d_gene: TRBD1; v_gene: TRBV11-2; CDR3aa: CASSPTDRSFYNEQFF; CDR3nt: TGTGCCAGCAGCCCCACGGACAGGAGTTTCTACAATGAGCAGTTCTTC
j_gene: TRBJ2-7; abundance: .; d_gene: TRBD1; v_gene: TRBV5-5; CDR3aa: CASTPVRDRVIEQYF; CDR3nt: TGTGCCAGCACCCCCGTTCGGGACAGGGTAATCGAGCAGTACTTC
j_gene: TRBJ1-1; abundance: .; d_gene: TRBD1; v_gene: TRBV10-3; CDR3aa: CAISDAGGNTEAFF; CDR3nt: TGTGCCATCAGTGATGCAGGGGGGAACACTGAAGCTTTCTTT
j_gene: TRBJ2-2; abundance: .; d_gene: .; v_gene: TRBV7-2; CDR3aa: CASSLVRSAGELFF; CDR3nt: TGTGCCAGCAGCTTAGTCCGGTCGGCCGGGGAGCTGTTTTTT
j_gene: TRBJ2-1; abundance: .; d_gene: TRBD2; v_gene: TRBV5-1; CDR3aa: CASSLDSGKYEQFF; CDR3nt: TGCGCCAGCAGCTTGGATAGCGGGAAGTATGAGCAGTTCTTC
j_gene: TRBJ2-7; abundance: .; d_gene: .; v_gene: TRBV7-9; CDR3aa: CASSFGGYDEQYF; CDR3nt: TGTGCCAGCAGCTTCGGGGGTTACGACGAGCAGTACTTC
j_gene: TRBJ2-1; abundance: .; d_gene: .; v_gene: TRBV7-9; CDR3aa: CASRPMKPGRYHNEQFF; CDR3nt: TGTGCCAGCAGACCCATGAAGCCCGGTCGGTACCACAATGAGCAGTTCTTC